These T cell receptor beta chains were read from a single sample in a study of shared clonotypes between healthy human individuals. Sequenced by immunoSEQ multiplex PCR; TCRdb stores in-frame clones only, minus some. The sample lists a few million clones; 95% were seen once. Sequencing was carried out using naive CD4+ T cells sorted from blood. The receptor source for this set is a man aged 18 to 30 in good health. CDR3s include the opening cysteine and the closing phenylalanine or tryptophan. The D gene is left open where the match is weak. A row's size may be missing; if present it is once, few, many or a size class.

J gene	clone size	V gene	D gene	CDR3 DNA	CDR3 protein
TRBJ1-6	-	TRBV4-3	TRBD1	TGCGCCAGCAGCCAAGCCCAGGGGGCCAGTTCACCCCTCCACTTT	CASSQAQGASSPLHF
TRBJ2-1	-	TRBV2	-	TGTGCCAGCAGTGAAACCGGAATGAAAAATGAGCAGTTCTTC	CASSETGMKNEQFF
TRBJ1-1	-	TRBV7-9	-	TGTGCCAGCAGCTTAGTGGGTTTAGCGAACACTGAAGCTTTCTTT	CASSLVGLANTEAFF
TRBJ1-1	-	TRBV5-1	-	TGCGCCAGCAGCGCCAGTACGAACACTGAAGCTTTCTTT	CASSASTNTEAFF
TRBJ2-2	-	TRBV28	-	TGTGCCAGCGGGACGAATGCGAACACCGGGGAGCTGTTTTTT	CASGTNANTGELFF
TRBJ1-2	once	TRBV6-1	-	TGTGCCAGCAGTGAAACGGGGGTCTTTGGCTACACCTTC	CASSETGVFGYTF
TRBJ1-4	-	TRBV30	TRBD1	TGTGCCTGGAGTGCGGGGACAGGGGGGGCTAATGAAAAACTGTTTTTT	CAWSAGTGGANEKLFF
TRBJ2-2	-	TRBV6-5	-	TGTGCCAGCAGTCCCCCGGGGAACGGGGAGCTGTTTTTT	CASSPPGNGELFF
TRBJ2-4	-	TRBV7-9	-	TGTGCCAGCAGCTTAGCATGGGGGGCAGAAAACATTCAGTACTTC	CASSLAWGAENIQYF
TRBJ2-2	-	TRBV6-1	TRBD2	TGTGCCAGCACCTTTAGCGGGAGGGGGGAGCTGTTTTTT	CASTFSGRGELFF
TRBJ2-2	-	TRBV5-1	TRBD1	TGCGCCAGCAGCTTAACCCCGGACAGGACAAGTCGTGACGGGGAGCTGTTTTTT	CASSLTPDRTSRDGELFF
TRBJ2-1	-	TRBV5-6	TRBD1	TGTGCCAGCAGCTTCTGGGACAGGGCCCATCATGAGCAGTTCTTC	CASSFWDRAHHEQFF
TRBJ1-2	-	TRBV18	-	TGTGCCAGCTCACCAGCTTGGGGAGCTAACTATGGCTACACCTTC	CASSPAWGANYGYTF
TRBJ2-5	-	TRBV7-9	TRBD2	TGTGCCAGCAGCTTGACTAGCGGGAGGGTGGAGACCCAGTACTTC	CASSLTSGRVETQYF
TRBJ1-1	-	TRBV5-1	-	TGCGCCAGCAGCGTCGGACAGACCCTGAACACTGAAGCTTTCTTT	CASSVGQTLNTEAFF
TRBJ2-7	-	TRBV5-4	TRBD2	TGTGCCAGCAGCTTTGGCGGGAGCTACGAGCAGTACTTC	CASSFGGSYEQYF
TRBJ2-1	-	TRBV28	TRBD1	TGTGCCAGCAGTGTTTGGGACAGGGGATCGAATGAGCAGTTCTTC	CASSVWDRGSNEQFF
TRBJ2-3	once	TRBV5-1	-	TGCGCCAGCAGCGGGGGGACTGCCTCCGGCACAGATACGCAGTATTTT	CASSGGTASGTDTQYF
TRBJ1-4	-	TRBV19	-	TGTGCCTCCCGGGGGGGAGTTCAAAAACTGTTTTTT	CASRGGVQKLFF
TRBJ1-1	-	TRBV5-1	-	TGCGCCAGCAGCTTGCTGGCAGGGCCGAACACTGAAGCTTTCTTT	CASSLLAGPNTEAFF
TRBJ2-7	-	TRBV2	-	TGTGCCAGCAGTGAGCGACAGTCCTTCGGGTTGGACTTC	CASSERQSFGLDF
TRBJ2-2	-	TRBV7-6	TRBD1	TGTGCCAGCAGCGACAGGGCTACCTACACCGGGGAGCTGTTTTTT	CASSDRATYTGELFF
TRBJ2-4	-	TRBV7-2	TRBD2	TGTGCCAGCAGCTCGACGACTAGCGGGAGGGGCAAAAACATTCAGTACTTC	CASSSTTSGRGKNIQYF
TRBJ1-2	-	TRBV9	TRBD1	TGTGCCAGCAGCCAGACAGGGGGCTATGGCTACACCTTC	CASSQTGGYGYTF
TRBJ1-5	-	TRBV10-3	-	TGTGCCATCAGTGACCCTATAGAGGGGTATCAGCCCCAGCATTTT	CAISDPIEGYQPQHF
TRBJ2-5	-	TRBV5-1	TRBD2	TGCGCCAGCAGCTTTCGACTAGCGGGGGGGCAAGAGACCCAGTACTTC	CASSFRLAGGQETQYF
TRBJ2-7	-	TRBV6-1	TRBD1	TGTGCCAGCAGTGAAGCGGCCGGGACAGTACCCTACGAGCAGTACTTC	CASSEAAGTVPYEQYF
TRBJ1-4	-	TRBV5-4	TRBD1	TGTGCCAGCAGCTCCGGGACAGGGAACGAAAAACTGTTTTTT	CASSSGTGNEKLFF
TRBJ2-7	-	TRBV5-6	-	TGTGCCAGCGGCCGACTGCCTGAGCAGTACTTC	CASGRLPEQYF
TRBJ2-6	-	TRBV4-1	-	TGCGCCAGCAGCCCACAGGGATCATACTCTGGGGCCAACGTCCTGACTTTC	CASSPQGSYSGANVLTF
TRBJ1-5	-	TRBV7-8	-	TGTGCCAGCAGCTTAGATCTTGGGCAGCCCCAGCATTTT	CASSLDLGQPQHF
TRBJ1-6	-	TRBV28	-	TGTGCCAGCAGTCAGCCTGGACAGTCCTATAATTCACCCCTCCACTTT	CASSQPGQSYNSPLHF
TRBJ1-6	-	TRBV5-1	TRBD1	TGCGCCAGCAGCCCCGGACAGGGCGCTTTTTCACCCCTCCACTTT	CASSPGQGAFSPLHF
TRBJ2-2	-	TRBV5-1	-	TGCGCCAGCAGCTTCGGGCGGACGAACACCGGGGAGCTGTTTTTT	CASSFGRTNTGELFF
TRBJ2-5	-	TRBV10-1	-	TGCGCCAGCAGTAAGCCATCAGGGACCCAGTACTTC	CASSKPSGTQYF
TRBJ2-1	once	TRBV6-5	-	TGTGCCAGCACCCAGCCGCCCCTGGGTGAGTTCTTC	CASTQPPLGEFF
TRBJ2-1	-	TRBV2	-	TGTGCCAGCAGTGAAGTTCTGTACAATGAGCAGTTCTTC	CASSEVLYNEQFF
TRBJ1-2	-	TRBV29-1	-	TGCAGCGTTGAACAGGGGCGCAACTATGGCTACACCTTC	CSVEQGRNYGYTF
TRBJ2-1	-	TRBV5-4	-	TGTGCCAGCAAAGTTTGGGGCGGAAACAATGAGCAGTTCTTC	CASKVWGGNNEQFF
TRBJ2-7	-	TRBV7-7	TRBD2	TGTGCTAGCAGCCCCGGGACTAGCGTAACCTACGAGCAGTACTTC	CASSPGTSVTYEQYF
TRBJ1-6	-	TRBV28	-	TGTGCCAGCAGTCCCCGCGGAGCAGGGCAGGGTGGGTCACCCCTCCACTTT	CASSPRGAGQGGSPLHF
TRBJ2-2	once	TRBV5-6	-	TGTGCCAGCAGCTTAAGCGGGCGCTACACCGGGGAGCTGTTTTTT	CASSLSGRYTGELFF
TRBJ2-3	-	TRBV7-6	-	TGTGCCAGCAGCTTAGGGTGGATCACAGATACGCAGTATTTT	CASSLGWITDTQYF
TRBJ2-3	-	TRBV6-6	-	TGTGCCAGCCAGAGGACACGGGAGCGGACAGATACGCAGTATTTT	CASQRTRERTDTQYF
TRBJ2-5	-	TRBV7-8	-	TGTGCCAGCAGCTTAGAATCACAAGAGACCCAGTACTTC	CASSLESQETQYF
TRBJ1-1	-	TRBV7-8	TRBD1	TGTGCCAGCAAAAAGGGGGCGCGGGACACTGAAGCTTTCTTT	CASKKGARDTEAFF
TRBJ1-6	-	TRBV9	-	TGTGCCAGCAGCTCTACAGGGAGCTCCTATAATTCACCCCTCCACTTT	CASSSTGSSYNSPLHF
TRBJ1-2	-	TRBV5-1	TRBD1	TGCGCCAGCAGCTTGTCAGGGGGCTATGGCTACACCTTC	CASSLSGGYGYTF
TRBJ2-2	-	TRBV10-2	TRBD2	TGCGCCAGCAGTGAGATAGCGGGCCTTAACACCGGGGAGCTGTTTTTT	CASSEIAGLNTGELFF
TRBJ2-1	-	TRBV7-2	-	TGTGCCAGCAGTAGAGCCCGGGGGTACAATGAGCAGTTCTTC	CASSRARGYNEQFF
TRBJ2-5	-	TRBV2	TRBD2	TGTGCCAGCAGTGAGGCTAGCGGGGGAGGTATCCAAGAGACCCAGTACTTC	CASSEASGGGIQETQYF